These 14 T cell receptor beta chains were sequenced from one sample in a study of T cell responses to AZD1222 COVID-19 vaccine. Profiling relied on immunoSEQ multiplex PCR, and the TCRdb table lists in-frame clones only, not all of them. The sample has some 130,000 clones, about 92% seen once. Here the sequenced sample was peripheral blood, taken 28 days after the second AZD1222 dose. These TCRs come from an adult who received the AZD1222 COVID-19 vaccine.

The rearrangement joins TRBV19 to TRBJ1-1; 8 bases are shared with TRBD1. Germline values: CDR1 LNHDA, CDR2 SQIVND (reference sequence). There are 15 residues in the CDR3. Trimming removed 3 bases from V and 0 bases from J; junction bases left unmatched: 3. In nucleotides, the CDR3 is TGTGCCAGTAGTATCAGGGGGCAGATGAACACTGAAGCTTTCTTT. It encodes CASSIRGQMNTEAFF.

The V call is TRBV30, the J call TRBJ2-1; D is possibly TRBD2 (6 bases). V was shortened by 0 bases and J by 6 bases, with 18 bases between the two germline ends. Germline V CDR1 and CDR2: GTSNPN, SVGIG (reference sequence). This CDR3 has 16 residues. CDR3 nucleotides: TGTGCCTGGAGTGTACTTTTGTTGGGCGGGACCAATGAGCAGTTCTTC. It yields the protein CAWSVLLLGGTNEQFF.

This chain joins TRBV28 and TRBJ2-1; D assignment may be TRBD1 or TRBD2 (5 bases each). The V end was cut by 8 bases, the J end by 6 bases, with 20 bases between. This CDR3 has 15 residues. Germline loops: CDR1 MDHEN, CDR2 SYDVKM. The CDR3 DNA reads TGTGCCAGCCTATCTCCCAGGGAGCGTCGCAATGAGCAGTTCTTC. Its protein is CASLSPRERRNEQFF.

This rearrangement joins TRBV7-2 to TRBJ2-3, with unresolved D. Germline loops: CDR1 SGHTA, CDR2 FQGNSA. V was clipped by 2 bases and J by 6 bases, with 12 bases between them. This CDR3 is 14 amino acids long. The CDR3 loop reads CASSLNSVLDTQYF. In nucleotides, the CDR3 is TGTGCCAGCAGCTTAAATTCGGTATTGGATACGCAGTATTTT.

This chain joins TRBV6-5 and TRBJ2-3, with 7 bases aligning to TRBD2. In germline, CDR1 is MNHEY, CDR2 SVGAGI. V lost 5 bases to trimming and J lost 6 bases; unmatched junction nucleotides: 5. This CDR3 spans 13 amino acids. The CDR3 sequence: CASSHAGEDTQYF. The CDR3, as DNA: TGTGCCAGCAGTCACGCGGGAGAGGATACGCAGTATTTT.

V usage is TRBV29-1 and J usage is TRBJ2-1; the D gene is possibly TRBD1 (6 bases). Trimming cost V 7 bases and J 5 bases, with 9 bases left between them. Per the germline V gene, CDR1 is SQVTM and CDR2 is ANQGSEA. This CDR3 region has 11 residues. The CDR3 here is CSATGNNEQFF. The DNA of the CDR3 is TGCAGCGCTACAGGGAACAATGAGCAGTTCTTC.

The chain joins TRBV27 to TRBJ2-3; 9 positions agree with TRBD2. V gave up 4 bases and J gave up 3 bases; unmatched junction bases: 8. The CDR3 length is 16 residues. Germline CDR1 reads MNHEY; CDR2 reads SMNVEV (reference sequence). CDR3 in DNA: TGTGCCAGCAGTTCACCCCGGCTAGCGGGAACAGATACGCAGTATTTT. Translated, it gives CASSSPRLAGTDTQYF.

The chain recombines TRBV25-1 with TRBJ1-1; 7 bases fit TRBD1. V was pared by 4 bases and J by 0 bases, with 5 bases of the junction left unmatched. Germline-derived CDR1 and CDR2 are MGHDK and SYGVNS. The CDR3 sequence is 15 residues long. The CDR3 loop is CASSAGGQLNTEAFF. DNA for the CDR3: TGTGCCAGCAGTGCCGGGGGACAGCTGAACACTGAAGCTTTCTTT.

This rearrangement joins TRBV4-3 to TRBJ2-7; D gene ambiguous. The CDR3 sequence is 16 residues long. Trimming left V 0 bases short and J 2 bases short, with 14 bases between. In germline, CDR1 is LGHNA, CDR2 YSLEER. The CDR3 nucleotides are TGCGCCAGCAGCCAAGATGGTCAGGAATACCCCTACGAGCAGTACTTC. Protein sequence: CASSQDGQEYPYEQYF.

The DNA for the CDR3 is TGTGCCAGCAAGGGGACAGGAGGATTAGCCAGCACAGATACGCAGTATTTT. This codes for CASKGTGGLASTDTQYF. This chain uses TRBV3-1 (or the pseudogene TRBV3-2) with TRBJ2-3; 8 bases map to TRBD1. The CDR3 totals 17 residues. The V and J ends lost 7 bases and 0 bases, in that order; junction bases with no gene match: 12. Germline CDR1 and CDR2: LGHDT and YNNKEL (reference sequence).

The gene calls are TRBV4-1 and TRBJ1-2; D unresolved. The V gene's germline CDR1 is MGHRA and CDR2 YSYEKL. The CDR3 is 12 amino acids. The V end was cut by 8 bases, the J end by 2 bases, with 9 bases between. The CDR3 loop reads CASWGFNYGYTF. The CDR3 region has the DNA TGCGCCAGCTGGGGTTTCAACTATGGCTACACCTTC.

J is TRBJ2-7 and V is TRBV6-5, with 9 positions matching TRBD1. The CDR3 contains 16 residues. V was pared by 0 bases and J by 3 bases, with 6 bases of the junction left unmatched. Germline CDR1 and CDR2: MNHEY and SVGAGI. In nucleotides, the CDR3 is TGTGCCAGCAGTTACTCGTCCGGGACAGGGATCTACGAGCAGTACTTC. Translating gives CASSYSSGTGIYEQYF.

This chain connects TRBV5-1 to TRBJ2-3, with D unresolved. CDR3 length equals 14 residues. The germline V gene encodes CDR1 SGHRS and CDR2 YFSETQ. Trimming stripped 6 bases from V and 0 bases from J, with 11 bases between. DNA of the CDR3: TGCGCCAGCACCGTAAGCCAGAGCACAGATACGCAGTATTTT. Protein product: CASTVSQSTDTQYF.

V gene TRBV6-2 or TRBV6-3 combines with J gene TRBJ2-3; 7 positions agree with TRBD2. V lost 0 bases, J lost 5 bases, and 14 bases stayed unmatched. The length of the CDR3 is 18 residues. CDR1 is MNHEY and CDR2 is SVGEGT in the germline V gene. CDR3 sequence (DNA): TGTGCCAGCAGTTACTCGCTCGGGAGGCCGGCTGAGGAAGATACGCAGTATTTT. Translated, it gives CASSYSLGRPAEEDTQYF.